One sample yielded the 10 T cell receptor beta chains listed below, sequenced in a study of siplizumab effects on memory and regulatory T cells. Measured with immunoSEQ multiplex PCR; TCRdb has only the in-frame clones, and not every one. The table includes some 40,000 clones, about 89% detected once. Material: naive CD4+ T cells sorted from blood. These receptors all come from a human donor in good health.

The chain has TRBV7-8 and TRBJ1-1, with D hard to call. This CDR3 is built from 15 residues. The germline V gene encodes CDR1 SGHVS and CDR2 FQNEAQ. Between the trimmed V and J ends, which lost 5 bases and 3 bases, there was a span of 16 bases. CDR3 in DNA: TGTGCCAGCAGCATTGGATCTTTAACGGACACTGAAGCTTTCTTT. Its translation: CASSIGSLTDTEAFF.

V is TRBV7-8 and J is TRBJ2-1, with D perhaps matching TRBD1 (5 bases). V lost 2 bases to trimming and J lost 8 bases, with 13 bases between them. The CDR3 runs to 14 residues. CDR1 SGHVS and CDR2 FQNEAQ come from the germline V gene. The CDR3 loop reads CASSLQGWGHEQFF. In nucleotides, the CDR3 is TGTGCCAGCAGCTTACAGGGATGGGGTCATGAGCAGTTCTTC.

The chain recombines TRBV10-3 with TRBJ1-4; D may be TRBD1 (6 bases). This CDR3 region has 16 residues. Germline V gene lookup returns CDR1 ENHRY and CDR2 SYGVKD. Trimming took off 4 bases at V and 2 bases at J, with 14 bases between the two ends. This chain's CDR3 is CAISASTGETNEKLFF. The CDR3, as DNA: TGTGCCATCAGTGCCTCGACAGGAGAGACTAATGAAAAACTGTTTTTT.

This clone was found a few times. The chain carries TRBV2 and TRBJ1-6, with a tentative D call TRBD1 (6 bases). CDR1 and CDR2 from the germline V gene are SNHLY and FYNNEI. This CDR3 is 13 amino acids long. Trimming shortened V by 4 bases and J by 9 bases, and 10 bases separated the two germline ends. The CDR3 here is CASSVLDSSPLHF. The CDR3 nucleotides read TGTGCCAGCAGTGTCCTGGACAGTTCACCCCTCCACTTT.

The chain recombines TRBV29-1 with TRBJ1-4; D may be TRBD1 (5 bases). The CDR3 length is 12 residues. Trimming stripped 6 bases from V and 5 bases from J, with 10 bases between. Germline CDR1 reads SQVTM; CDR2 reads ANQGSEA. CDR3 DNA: TGCAGCGTAGGGGACGGGAATGAAAAACTGTTTTTT. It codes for CSVGDGNEKLFF.

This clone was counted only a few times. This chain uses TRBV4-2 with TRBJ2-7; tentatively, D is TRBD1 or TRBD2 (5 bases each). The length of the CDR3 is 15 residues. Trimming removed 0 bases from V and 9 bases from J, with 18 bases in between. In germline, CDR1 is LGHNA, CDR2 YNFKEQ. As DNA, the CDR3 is TGTGCCAGCAGCCAAGATTTCGGGACCCGGCGCGCGCAGTACTTC. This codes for CASSQDFGTRRAQYF.

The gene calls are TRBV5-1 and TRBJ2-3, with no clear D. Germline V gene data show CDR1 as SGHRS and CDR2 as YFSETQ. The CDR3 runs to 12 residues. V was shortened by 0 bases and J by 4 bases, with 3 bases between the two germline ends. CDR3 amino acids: CASSLESDTQYF. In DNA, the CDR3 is TGCGCCAGCAGCTTGGAGTCAGATACGCAGTATTTT.

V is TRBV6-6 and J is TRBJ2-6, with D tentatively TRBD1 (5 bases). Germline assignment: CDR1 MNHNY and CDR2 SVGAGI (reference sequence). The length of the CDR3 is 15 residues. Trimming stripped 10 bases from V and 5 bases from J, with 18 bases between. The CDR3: CATKADSLWANVLTF. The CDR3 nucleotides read TGTGCCACCAAGGCTGACAGTCTCTGGGCCAACGTCCTGACTTTC.

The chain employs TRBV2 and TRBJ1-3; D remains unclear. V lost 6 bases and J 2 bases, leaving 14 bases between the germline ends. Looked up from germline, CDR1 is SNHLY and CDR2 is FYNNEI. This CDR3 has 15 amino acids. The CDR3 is CASSPAGRAGNTIYF. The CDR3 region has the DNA TGTGCCAGCAGCCCCGCGGGGAGAGCTGGAAACACCATATATTTT.

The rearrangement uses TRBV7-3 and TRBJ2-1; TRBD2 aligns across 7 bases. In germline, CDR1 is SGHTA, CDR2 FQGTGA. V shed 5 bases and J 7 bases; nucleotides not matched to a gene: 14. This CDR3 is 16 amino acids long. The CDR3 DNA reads TGTGCCAGCAGCCAAACGGTTGGGCGGGAGAGGAATGAGCAGTTCTTC. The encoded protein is CASSQTVGRERNEQFF.